This T cell receptor (beta chain) was recorded in a study of molecular identifiers for immune sequencing clone quantification. V lost 7 bases, J lost 0 bases, and 5 bases stayed unmatched. The CDR3 runs 14 residues. The germline CDR1 and CDR2 sequences are MNHNY and SVGAGI (reference sequence). Previously described methods and listed TCR primers were employed for the bulk TCR libraries. One entry per CDR3 protein, called by TCRdb with MiXCR from the PCR reads. The sample contains approximately 670,000 distinct CDR3 sequences, 20% of which appear only once. The sample taken for sequencing was naive CD8+ T cells from blood, with Jurkat cell RNA spiked in. Subset indicated: FACS-sorted CD8+CD4-CCR7+CD45RA+ naive T cells. The chain combines TRBV6-6 with TRBJ1-2; 7 nucleotides align to TRBD1. This TCR came from a human donor in good health. Some libraries in this study had Jurkat cell RNA spiked in. This CDR3 is CASTWTGSNYGYTF. CDR3 bases: TGTGCCAGCACGTGGACAGGCTCTAACTATGGCTACACCTTC.